These T cell receptor beta chains were read from a single sample in a study of T cells after yellow fever vaccination. One entry per CDR3 protein, called by TCRdb with MiXCR from the 5' RACE reads. The sample consists of fewer than 150,000 distinct CDR3 sequences, 7.7% of them appearing once. The sample in question was CD4+ T cells sorted from PBMCs, obtained 5 days after the yellow fever booster vaccination. These receptors came from a man younger than 45 who received the YFV17D yellow fever vaccine. Each CDR3 is given with its conserved first and last residue. Each record gives: J gene, D gene, clone size, V gene, CDR3 protein, CDR3 DNA. A D gene is named only where the DNA matches it firmly. Not all rows give a size; the values are once, few, many and, for expanded clones, a class.

>TRBJ2-7|TRBD2|many|TRBV12-3/TRBV12-4
CASSFTGRTNLVREQYF
TGTGCCAGCAGTTTCACCGGGAGGACTAACCTGGTACGGGAGCAGTACTTC
>TRBJ2-7|TRBD1|many|TRBV15
CATSSRTGGPYEQYF
TGTGCCACCAGCAGTAGGACAGGGGGACCCTACGAGCAGTACTTC
>TRBJ1-6|NA|NA|TRBV1
CASSESPPFHRALHF
TGCGCCAGCAGCGAATCCCCACCCTTTCATAGGGCCCTCCACTTT
>TRBJ1-3|NA|many|TRBV29-1
CSAEVSGNTIYF
TGCAGCGCTGAGGTCAGCGGAAACACCATATATTTT
>TRBJ2-5|TRBD2|few|TRBV5-4
CASSLGVASGSSQTQYF
TGTGCCAGCAGCTTGGGGGTGGCTAGCGGGAGTTCACAGACCCAGTACTTC
>TRBJ2-5|TRBD1|NA|TRBV20-1
CCARGQGHGSRETQYF
TGCTGCGCTAGAGGACAGGGTCATGGCTCAAGAGAGACCCAGTACTTC
>TRBJ2-7|TRBD2|many|TRBV20-1
CSAGLAGVDEQYF
TGCAGTGCAGGACTAGCGGGAGTCGACGAGCAGTACTTC
>TRBJ2-3|NA|many|TRBV12-3/TRBV12-4
CASSTREISTDTQYF
TGTGCCAGCAGCACCCGGGAAATTAGCACAGATACGCAGTATTTT
>TRBJ2-7|TRBD1|many|TRBV7-2
CASSLIYRGEVEQYF
TGTGCCAGCAGCTTAATCTACAGGGGGGAGGTCGAGCAGTACTTC
>TRBJ2-3|TRBD1|many|TRBV10-3
CASGGADTQYF
TGTGCCTCAGGGGGAGCAGATACGCAGTATTTT
>TRBJ2-5|NA|few|TRBV7-2
CASSPPRLGVQETQYF
TGTGCCAGCAGCCCACCGCGATTAGGGGTACAAGAGACCCAGTACTTC
>TRBJ1-2|NA|many|TRBV6-5
CASRLLGREPLGYTF
TGTGCCAGCAGGCTCCTTGGGAGGGAACCACTCGGCTACACCTTC
>TRBJ2-5|TRBD2|many|TRBV20-1
CSAGGRETQYF
TGCAGTGCGGGCGGGAGGGAGACCCAGTACTTC
>TRBJ2-1|TRBD2|many|TRBV20-1
CSARPSGRAAIEQFF
TGCAGTGCTAGACCGAGCGGGAGGGCCGCTATTGAGCAGTTCTTC
>TRBJ1-6|NA|NA|TRBV5-1
CASSLQATGYNSPLHF
TGCGCCAGCAGCTTGCAGGCGACAGGCTATAATTCACCCCTCCACTTT
>TRBJ2-1|NA|many|TRBV12-3/TRBV12-4
CASSTSPTRSENF
TGTGCCAGCAGCACTTCCCCGACCCGGAGCGAGAATTTC
>TRBJ1-5|TRBD1|many|TRBV7-9
CASSGAPQGVQPQHF
TGTGCCAGCAGCGGAGCGCCGCAGGGGGTACAGCCCCAGCATTTT